Listed below are T cell receptor beta chains from one sample, sequenced in a study of blood T cell repertoires in COVID-19. Only in-frame clones appear in the TCRdb table, and some are missing; sequencing was by immunoSEQ multiplex PCR. The data hold roughly 100,000 clones, with approximately 88% observed a single time. The source material was peripheral blood. Receptors were obtained from a human donor in a cohort sampled during active COVID-19. Each CDR3 is given with its conserved first and last residue. D genes are given only for firm matches. The listing skips clone size in some rows; elsewhere it reads once, few, many or a size class.

NA	TRBV18	TRBJ2-2	few	TGTGCCAGCTCACCCCGAGGACAGACGAGGTCCACCGGGGAGCTGTTTTTT	CASSPRGQTRSTGELFF
NA	TRBV7-2	TRBJ1-4	NA	TGTGCCAGCAGCTTAGTTCGGGGAACTAATGAAAAACTGTTTTTT	CASSLVRGTNEKLFF
TRBD2	TRBV10-2	TRBJ2-3	NA	TGCGCCAGTGGAACTAGCGGGGTTACAGATACGCAGTATTTT	CASGTSGVTDTQYF
NA	TRBV6-2/TRBV6-3	TRBJ1-2	NA	TGTGCCAGCAGTTACTCGGGAGGGTCGCGCTACACCTTC	CASSYSGGSRYTF
NA	TRBV11-2	TRBJ2-3	NA	TGTGCCAGCAGCTTGGGAGTCAGCACAGATACGCAGTATTTT	CASSLGVSTDTQYF
TRBD1	TRBV7-9	TRBJ2-1	NA	TGTGCCAGCAGCTTACCCGGGACAGGGAGGTCTGAGCAGTTCTTC	CASSLPGTGRSEQFF
TRBD2	TRBV10-2	TRBJ2-3	NA	TGCGCCAGCAGTGAGCCGGGACTAGCAAGGGCAGATACGCAGTATTTT	CASSEPGLARADTQYF
TRBD1	TRBV7-9	TRBJ2-7	NA	TGTGCCAGCAGATTGACAGGGGCCGACAGGGCCTACGAGCAGTACTTC	CASRLTGADRAYEQYF
NA	TRBV12-3/TRBV12-4	TRBJ1-1	NA	TGTGCCAGCAGTTTGTCTTACCGGTCGGCTTTCTTT	CASSLSYRSAFF
NA	TRBV2	TRBJ2-3	once	TGTGCCAGCAGTGCCCGCTCATCGGTTGATACGCAGTATTTT	CASSARSSVDTQYF
NA	TRBV27	TRBJ1-2	NA	TGTGCCAGCAGTATCTCAGGTAGTTATGGCTACACCTTC	CASSISGSYGYTF